Presented here are 28 T cell receptor beta chains from one specimen sequenced in a study of shared clonotypes between healthy human individuals. The repertoire was sequenced with immunoSEQ multiplex PCR; TCRdb's copy has only in-frame clones and lacks some. This sample has about half a million clones, with roughly 80% found just once. Sample: PBMCs. The receptors derive from a woman between 40 and 55 years old in good health. Some clones in this sample may be carry-over from other donors' samples.

This chain links TRBV6-5 with TRBJ2-1; D is ambiguous. The germline gives CDR1 MNHEY, CDR2 SVGAGI. CDR3 length: 13 amino acids. Trimming cost V 6 bases and J 0 bases, with 6 bases left between them. The chain's CDR3 is CASRASSYNEQFF. CDR3 coding DNA: TGTGCCAGCAGAGCAAGCTCCTACAATGAGCAGTTCTTC.

J is TRBJ2-5 and V is TRBV30; 9 bases match TRBD2. This CDR3 contains 13 residues. The trim removed 4 bases at V and 6 bases at J, leaving 6 bases unmatched. Germline CDR1 is GTSNPN and CDR2 is SVGIG (reference sequence). CDR3 coding DNA: TGTGCCTGGATGGGCGGGAGGGTGAAGACCCAGTACTTC. It yields the protein CAWMGGRVKTQYF.

As for this clone: This likely traces to a read error, being one base from a far larger clone. No conserved phenylalanine or tryptophan ends this CDR3, so it is likely a read error. J is TRBJ2-7 and V is TRBV15; the match to TRBD2 covers 7 bases. Trimming at V came to 1 base and at J to 6 bases, leaving 9 bases not matched to a gene. Per germline, CDR1 LNHNV and CDR2 YYDKDF (reference sequence). CDR3 length: 15 amino acids. CDR3 sequence: CATSRGGGGGPEQYL. CDR3 sequence (DNA): TGTGCCACCAGCAGAGGGGGGGGAGGAGGTCCCGAGCAGTACCTC.

Remarks on this clone: At the DNA level, this CDR3 is encoded by other sequences in the same sample as well. The chain uses TRBV28 and TRBJ2-7; D uncertain. CDR1 is MDHEN and CDR2 is SYDVKM in the germline V gene. CDR3 length: 12 amino acids. With 3 bases removed from V and 5 bases from J, the gap between germline ends came to 8 bases. The CDR3, as DNA: TGTGCCAGCAGTTTTTTGGGGAACGAGCAGTACTTC. Protein sequence: CASSFLGNEQYF.

V usage is TRBV19 and J usage is TRBJ1-2; 7 bases fit TRBD1. V was clipped by 7 bases and J by 1 base; unmatched bases: 6. This CDR3 contains 14 residues. Germline V lookup: CDR1 LNHDA, CDR2 SQIVND (reference sequence). The CDR3 region is CASIGTALNYGYTF. In nucleotides, the CDR3 is TGTGCCAGTATTGGGACAGCCCTTAACTATGGCTACACCTTC.

J is TRBJ1-1 and V is TRBV5-1; D is possibly TRBD1 (5 bases). The germline gives CDR1 SGHRS, CDR2 YFSETQ. Trimming pared 2 bases from V and 1 base from J, leaving 12 bases between. This CDR3 is built from 15 residues. CDR3 coding DNA: TGCGCCAGCAGCTTCAATACAGGTGGGAACACTGAAGCTTTCTTT. This gives the protein CASSFNTGGNTEAFF.

This clone was detected once. The chain is built from TRBV18 and TRBJ2-5, with D uncertain. Germline lookup yields CDR1 KGHSH and CDR2 LQKENI. The V and J ends lost 3 bases and 5 bases respectively, with 10 bases between them. This CDR3 is built from 13 residues. CDR3 protein: CASSPLPDETQYF. CDR3 bases: TGTGCCAGCTCACCCCTACCTGATGAGACCCAGTACTTC.

The chain is built from TRBV30 and TRBJ1-1; weak D call: TRBD1 (5 bases). This CDR3 is 15 amino acids long. V was cut by 0 bases and J by 1 base, with 12 bases left in between. CDR1 and CDR2 from the germline V gene are GTSNPN and SVGIG (reference sequence). The DNA for the CDR3 is TGTGCCTGGAGTGTTGGGGCAGCCGGGAACACTGAAGCTTTCTTT. Residues: CAWSVGAAGNTEAFF.

The rearrangement links TRBV7-2 to TRBJ1-2; maybe TRBD1 (5 bases). The CDR3 is 13 amino acids. Trimming cost V 9 bases and J 5 bases, with 16 bases left between them. CDR1 is SGHTA and CDR2 is FQGNSA in the germline V gene. The chain's CDR3 is CASTGALVYGYTF. As DNA, the CDR3 is TGTGCCAGTACAGGCGCCCTCGTTTATGGCTACACCTTC.

The chain has TRBV5-4 and TRBJ2-7; unclear D gene. Germline values: CDR1 SGHNT, CDR2 YYREEE (reference sequence). This CDR3 contains 14 residues. Trimming left V 4 bases short and J 6 bases short, with 17 bases between. CDR3 coding DNA: TGTGCCAGCAGCCAAAGAGGTATCGGAAGCGAGCAGTACTTC. Residues: CASSQRGIGSEQYF. Full variable domain (remainder filled in from reference TRBV5-4 and TRBJ2-7): ETGVTQSPTHLIKTRGQQVTLRCSSQSGHNTVSWYQQALGQGPQFIFQYYREEENGRGNFPPRFSGLQFPNYSSELNVNALELDDSALYLCASSQRGIGSEQYFGPGTRLTVT.

The V and J genes are TRBV10-2 and TRBJ2-5; D not certain. The last part of the DNA fits TRBJ2-7 better; the J call may be wrong. This CDR3 has 15 residues. Germline assignment: CDR1 WSHSY and CDR2 SAAADI. The CDR3 DNA follows: TGCGCCAGCAGTGGCGCCACACCCGGCAGTTACGAGCAGTACTTC. Its protein is CASSGATPGSYEQYF.

The chain's CDR3 is CSVEDLEGGRSGEQYF. In DNA form, the CDR3 reads TGCAGCGTTGAAGATCTGGAGGGAGGCCGTTCGGGCGAGCAGTACTTC. This sequence joins TRBV29-1 and TRBJ2-7; TRBD2 is a possible D gene (6 bases). The CDR3 length is 16 residues. V was clipped by 0 bases and J by 6 bases, with 21 bases between them. Germline lookup yields CDR1 SQVTM and CDR2 ANQGSEA.

The rearrangement links TRBV29-1 to TRBJ2-3; 8 nucleotides agree with TRBD2. V dropped 6 bases and J dropped 3; count of bases not matched to a gene: 5. CDR3 length: 13 residues. The germline CDR1 and CDR2 sequences are SQVTM and ANQGSEA. CDR3 nucleotide sequence: TGCAGCGTGGGCGGGAGGAAGACAGATACGCAGTATTTT. Protein product: CSVGGRKTDTQYF.

A remark on this clone: Germline and junction disagree at one end, which may indicate a read error. The chain recombines TRBV5-1 with TRBJ1-1; D ambiguous. The CDR3 runs 12 residues. CDR1 SGHRS and CDR2 YFSETQ come from the germline V gene. CDR3 in DNA: TGCGCCAGCAGCTTGGACAACGCGGGGTCGGTCTTT. Its protein is CASSLDNAGSVF.

J is TRBJ2-2 and V is TRBV18, with D tentatively TRBD2 (6 bases). The V gene lost 2 bases and the J gene lost 4 bases, with 8 bases spanning the gap. This CDR3 has 14 residues. Germline V gene data show CDR1 as KGHSH and CDR2 as LQKENI. The CDR3 coding sequence is TGTGCCAGCTCACCAGGAGGGCCCACCGGGGAGCTGTTTTTT. Protein product: CASSPGGPTGELFF.

On this clone itself: This likely reflects a read error, since a far larger clone is one base away. The gene calls are TRBV30 and TRBJ1-2; a weak D match, TRBD1 (6 bases). This CDR3 spans 12 amino acids. From germline, CDR1 is GTSNPN and CDR2 SVGIG (reference sequence). The CDR3 spells CAWRRGLYGNTF. CDR3 nucleotide sequence: TGTGCCTGGAGGAGGGGGTTATATGGCAACACCTTC.

Comments on this clone: Just one base apart from a much larger clone, this may be a read error. The chain has TRBV4-1 and TRBJ2-1; D is unresolved. The germline CDR1 and CDR2 sequences are MGHRA and YSYEKL. The CDR3 runs 16 residues. The CDR3 DNA follows: TGCGCCGGCAGCCAAGATGAGGTACAAACCTACAATGAGCAGTTCTTC. It specifies CAGSQDEVQTYNEQFF.

The CDR3 sequence is CASGQGAGDTQYF. The CDR3 DNA sequence: TGTGCCAGCGGACAGGGGGCTGGAGATACGCAGTATTTT. V is TRBV11-3 and J is TRBJ2-3; TRBD1 matches at 11 bases. Trimming took 8 bases from V and 5 from J; bases not matched to a gene: 3. The germline V gene has CDR1 SGHNT and CDR2 YENEEA. The CDR3 loop spans 13 amino acids.

This sequence joins TRBV15 and TRBJ2-2, with 13 bases aligning to TRBD2. Per the germline V gene, CDR1 is LNHNV and CDR2 is YYDKDF (reference sequence). The ends lost 2 bases at V and 4 bases at J; junction bases unmatched: 10. This CDR3 is 19 amino acids long. CDR3 protein: CATSRPTTSGRLGTGELFF. DNA for the CDR3: TGTGCCACCAGCAGACCCACGACTAGCGGGAGGTTGGGCACCGGGGAGCTGTTTTTT.

This rearrangement joins TRBV5-1 to TRBJ2-7; D unclear. The germline V and J ends were trimmed by 0 bases and 0 bases, with 10 bases remaining between them. This CDR3 is 15 amino acids long. Germline loops: CDR1 SGHRS, CDR2 YFSETQ. The CDR3 protein is CASSLAGVNSYEQYF. The CDR3 DNA reads as TGCGCCAGCAGCTTGGCTGGCGTAAACTCCTACGAGCAGTACTTC.

The J gene is TRBJ2-3, the V gene TRBV28, with TRBD2 as a possible D gene (5 bases). Germline V gene data show CDR1 as MDHEN and CDR2 as SYDVKM. The CDR3 covers 14 residues. Trimming pared 2 bases from V and 4 bases from J, leaving 10 bases between. CDR3 loop: CASSLPSSADTQYF. The CDR3 DNA reads TGTGCCAGCAGTTTACCTAGCTCGGCAGATACGCAGTATTTT.

As to this clone: Within the sample, other DNA sequences also encode this same CDR3. The chain joins TRBV2 to TRBJ2-7; no reliable D call. The CDR3 is 11 amino acids. Per germline, CDR1 SNHLY and CDR2 FYNNEI. V gave up 5 bases and J gave up 4 bases, with 6 bases separating them. The CDR3 nucleotides read TGTGCCAGCAGTAACACTTACGAGCAGTACTTC. As protein: CASSNTYEQYF.

The chain carries TRBV7-2 and TRBJ2-3; 14 bases fit TRBD2. The CDR3 extends over 17 amino acids. Germline V gives CDR1 SGHTA, CDR2 FQGNSA. V trimming: 2 bases; J trimming: 7 bases; junction bases outside the gene matches: 8. CDR3 DNA: TGTGCCAGCAGCTTACTGGGACTAGCGGGAGCGCGAAATACGCAGTATTTT. Amino acids: CASSLLGLAGARNTQYF.

This clone was picked up one time. The chain is built from TRBV30 and TRBJ2-5, with 8 bases identical to TRBD1. The tail of the sequence fits TRBJ2-7 better, so the J call may be wrong. The germline CDR1 and CDR2 sequences are GTSNPN and SVGIG (reference sequence). This CDR3 region has 14 residues. This CDR3 reads CAWTAGQGPYEQYF. CDR3 coding DNA: TGTGCCTGGACGGCAGGACAGGGCCCCTACGAGCAGTACTTC.

The chain combines TRBV10-3 with TRBJ1-2, with no clear D. Trimming removed 3 bases at V and 8 bases at J, with 13 bases between. The CDR3 has 13 residues. Germline CDR1 ENHRY, CDR2 SYGVKD. The CDR3 coding sequence is TGTGCCATCAGTGACCTGGTGGCCGGGGGCTACACCTTC. It encodes CAISDLVAGGYTF.

The V gene is TRBV6-5, the J gene TRBJ1-1, with D possibly matching TRBD1 (6 bases). Germline V gives CDR1 MNHEY, CDR2 SVGAGI. The ends were cut back, 6 bases at V and 4 bases at J, with 6 bases in the middle. This CDR3 comprises 11 residues. The CDR3 here is CASRDSTEAFF. CDR3 nucleotide sequence: TGTGCCAGCAGGGACAGCACTGAAGCTTTCTTT.

The genes are TRBV30 and TRBJ2-7; a possible D gene is TRBD2 (6 bases). The length of the CDR3 is 14 residues. CDR1 GTSNPN and CDR2 SVGIG come from the germline V gene (reference sequence). The V end was cut by 3 bases, the J end by 3 bases, with 15 bases between. The CDR3 DNA follows: TGTGCCTGGAGGGGTCGCGGGGTAAGCTACGAGCAGTACTTC. Translation: CAWRGRGVSYEQYF.

This clone was seen many times. The V gene is TRBV28, the J gene TRBJ2-7; no definite D call. This CDR3 region has 13 residues. V was pared by 7 bases and J by 5 bases, with 15 bases between. The germline V gene encodes CDR1 MDHEN and CDR2 SYDVKM. The DNA of the CDR3 is TGTGCCAGCACCCGGACCTACACCAACGAGCAGTACTTC. This gives the protein CASTRTYTNEQYF. Full variable domain (missing parts from reference TRBV28 and TRBJ2-7): DVKVTQSSRYLVKRTGEKVFLECVQDMDHENMFWYRQDPGLGLRLIYFSYDVKMKEKGDIPEGYSVSREKKERFSLILESASTNQTSMYLCASTRTYTNEQYFGPGTRLTVT.